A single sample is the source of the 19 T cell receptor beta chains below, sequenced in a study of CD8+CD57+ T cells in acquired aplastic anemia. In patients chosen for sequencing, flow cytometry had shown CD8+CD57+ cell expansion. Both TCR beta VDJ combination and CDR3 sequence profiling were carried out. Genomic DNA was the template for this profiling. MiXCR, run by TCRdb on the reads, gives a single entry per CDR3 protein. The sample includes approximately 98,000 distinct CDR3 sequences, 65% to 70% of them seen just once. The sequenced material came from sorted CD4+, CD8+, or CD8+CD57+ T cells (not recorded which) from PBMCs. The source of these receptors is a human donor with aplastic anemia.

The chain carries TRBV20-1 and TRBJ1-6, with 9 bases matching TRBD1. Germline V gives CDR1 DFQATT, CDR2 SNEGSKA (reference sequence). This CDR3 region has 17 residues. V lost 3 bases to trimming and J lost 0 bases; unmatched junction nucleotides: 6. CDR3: CSARDRGHSSYNSPLHF. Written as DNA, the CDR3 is TGCAGTGCTAGGGACAGGGGCCACAGCTCCTATAATTCACCCCTCCACTTT.

The CDR3 here is CSARGLAEYQETQYF. The CDR3 nucleotides read TGCAGTGCTAGAGGACTAGCGGAATACCAAGAGACCCAGTACTTC. The gene calls are TRBV20-1 and TRBJ2-5; 9 nucleotides agree with TRBD2. This CDR3 has 15 amino acids. J gave up 0 bases and V 1 base, and 3 bases lay outside the gene matches. The germline CDR1 and CDR2 sequences are DFQATT and SNEGSKA (reference sequence).

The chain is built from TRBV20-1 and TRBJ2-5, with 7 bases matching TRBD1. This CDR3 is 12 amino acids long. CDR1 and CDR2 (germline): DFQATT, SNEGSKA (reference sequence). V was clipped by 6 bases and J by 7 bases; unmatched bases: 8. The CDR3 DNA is TGCAGTGCCACTACAGGGGAAGGGACCCAGTACTTC. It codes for CSATTGEGTQYF.

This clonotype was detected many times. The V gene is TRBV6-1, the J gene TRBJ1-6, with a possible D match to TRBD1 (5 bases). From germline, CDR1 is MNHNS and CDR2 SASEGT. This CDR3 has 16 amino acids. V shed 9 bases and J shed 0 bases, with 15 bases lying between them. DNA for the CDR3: TGTGCCAGTTGGGACGGGGTGAGCTCCTATAATTCACCCCTCCACTTT. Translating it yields CASWDGVSSYNSPLHF.

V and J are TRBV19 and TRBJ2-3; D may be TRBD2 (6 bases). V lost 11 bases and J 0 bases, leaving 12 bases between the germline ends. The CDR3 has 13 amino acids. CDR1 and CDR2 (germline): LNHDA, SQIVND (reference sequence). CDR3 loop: CAAGTSSTDTQYF. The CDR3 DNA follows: TGTGCCGCGGGGACTTCTAGCACAGATACGCAGTATTTT.

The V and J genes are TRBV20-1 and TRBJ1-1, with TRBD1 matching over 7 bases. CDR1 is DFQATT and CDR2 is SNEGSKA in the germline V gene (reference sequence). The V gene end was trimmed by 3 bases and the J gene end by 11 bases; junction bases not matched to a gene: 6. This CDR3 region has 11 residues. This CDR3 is CSASSQGGAFF. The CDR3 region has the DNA TGCAGTGCTAGTAGCCAGGGGGGGGCTTTCTTT.

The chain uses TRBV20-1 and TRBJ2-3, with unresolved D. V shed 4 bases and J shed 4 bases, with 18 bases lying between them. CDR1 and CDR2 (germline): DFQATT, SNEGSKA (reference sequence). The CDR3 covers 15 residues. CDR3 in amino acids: CSATLLLRSPDTQYF. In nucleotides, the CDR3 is TGCAGTGCTACACTCCTGCTGCGTAGTCCAGATACGCAGTATTTT.

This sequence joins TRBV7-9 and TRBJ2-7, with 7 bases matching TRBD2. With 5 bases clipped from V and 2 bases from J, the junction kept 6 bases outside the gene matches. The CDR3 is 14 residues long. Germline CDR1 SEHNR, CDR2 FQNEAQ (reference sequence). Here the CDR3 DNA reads TGTGCCAGCAGCCCGAGACTAGCAGCCTACGAGCAGTACTTC. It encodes CASSPRLAAYEQYF.

DNA of the CDR3: TGTGCCAGCGGGACAGCCTCCTACGAGCAGTACTTC. Amino acid sequence: CASGTASYEQYF. This chain connects TRBV19 to TRBJ2-7; 7 nucleotides match TRBD1. This CDR3 comprises 12 residues. Looked up from germline, CDR1 is LNHDA and CDR2 is SQIVND (reference sequence). Unmatched junction bases numbered 2, after V lost 9 bases and J lost 0 bases.

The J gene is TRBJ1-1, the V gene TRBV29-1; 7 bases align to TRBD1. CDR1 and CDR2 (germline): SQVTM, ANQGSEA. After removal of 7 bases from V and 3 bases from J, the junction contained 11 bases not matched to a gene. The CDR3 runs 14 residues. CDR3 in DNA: TGCAGCGCCAGACAACAGGGGAGTGACACTGAAGCTTTCTTT. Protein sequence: CSARQQGSDTEAFF.

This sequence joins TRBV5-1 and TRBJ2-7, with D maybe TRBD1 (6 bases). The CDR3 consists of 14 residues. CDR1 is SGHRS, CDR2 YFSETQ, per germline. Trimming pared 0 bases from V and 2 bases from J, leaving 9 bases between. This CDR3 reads CASSLGGQTYEQYF. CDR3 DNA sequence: TGCGCCAGCAGCTTGGGAGGACAGACCTACGAGCAGTACTTC.

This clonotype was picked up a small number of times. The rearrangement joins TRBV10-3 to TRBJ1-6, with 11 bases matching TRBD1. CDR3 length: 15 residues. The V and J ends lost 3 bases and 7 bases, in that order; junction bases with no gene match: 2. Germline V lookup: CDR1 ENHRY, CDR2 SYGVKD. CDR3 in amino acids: CAISDRTGGNSPLHF. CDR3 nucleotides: TGTGCCATCAGTGACAGGACAGGGGGCAATTCACCCCTCCACTTT.

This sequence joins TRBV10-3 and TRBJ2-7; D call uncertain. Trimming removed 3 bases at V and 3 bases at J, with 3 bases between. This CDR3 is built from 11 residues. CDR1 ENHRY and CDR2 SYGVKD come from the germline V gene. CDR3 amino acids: CAISDYYEQYF. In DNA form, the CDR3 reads TGTGCCATCAGTGATTACTACGAGCAGTACTTC.

The CDR3 loop is CSARDVGGTEAFF. In DNA form, the CDR3 reads TGCAGTGCTAGAGACGTCGGGGGCACTGAAGCTTTCTTT. The chain links TRBV20-1 to TRBJ1-1; D is perhaps TRBD1 (5 bases). This CDR3 is built from 13 residues. Between the trimmed V and J ends, which lost 0 bases and 4 bases, there was a span of 9 bases. CDR1 and CDR2 from the germline V gene are DFQATT and SNEGSKA (reference sequence).

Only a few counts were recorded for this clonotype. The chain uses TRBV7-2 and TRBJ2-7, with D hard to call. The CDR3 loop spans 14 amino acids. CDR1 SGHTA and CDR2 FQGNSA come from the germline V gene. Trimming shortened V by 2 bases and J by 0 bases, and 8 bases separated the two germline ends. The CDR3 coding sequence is TGTGCCAGCAGCTTAAGGCAGGCCTCCTACGAGCAGTACTTC. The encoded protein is CASSLRQASYEQYF. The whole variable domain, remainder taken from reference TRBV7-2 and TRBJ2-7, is GAGVSQSPSNKVTEKGKDVELRCDPISGHTALYWYRQSLGQGLEFLIYFQGNSAPDKSGLPSDRFSAERTGGSVSTLTIQRTQQEDSAVYLCASSLRQASYEQYFGPGTRLTVT.

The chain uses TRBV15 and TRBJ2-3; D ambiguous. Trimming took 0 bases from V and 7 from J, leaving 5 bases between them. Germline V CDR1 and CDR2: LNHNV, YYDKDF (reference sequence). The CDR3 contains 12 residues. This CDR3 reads CATSRDMNTQYF. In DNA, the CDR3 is TGTGCCACCAGCAGAGATATGAATACGCAGTATTTT.

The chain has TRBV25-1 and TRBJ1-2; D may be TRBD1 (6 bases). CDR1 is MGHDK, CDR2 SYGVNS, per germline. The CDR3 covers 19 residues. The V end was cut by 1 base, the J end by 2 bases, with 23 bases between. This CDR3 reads CASSESSSRRTGPNYGYTF. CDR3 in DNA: TGTGCCAGCAGTGAATCGTCAAGCCGTAGAACAGGGCCCAACTATGGCTACACCTTC.

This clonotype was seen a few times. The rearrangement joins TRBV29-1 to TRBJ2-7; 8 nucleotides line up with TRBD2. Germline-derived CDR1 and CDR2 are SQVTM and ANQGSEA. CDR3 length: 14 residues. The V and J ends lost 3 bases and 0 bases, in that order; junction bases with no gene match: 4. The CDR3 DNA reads TGCAGCGTTGAGACTAGCGCGAGCTCCTACGAGCAGTACTTC. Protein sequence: CSVETSASSYEQYF.

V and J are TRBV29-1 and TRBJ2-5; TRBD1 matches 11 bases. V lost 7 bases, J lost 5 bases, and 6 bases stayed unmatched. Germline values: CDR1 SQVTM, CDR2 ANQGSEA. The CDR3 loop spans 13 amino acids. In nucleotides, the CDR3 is TGCAGCGGGCGGACAGGGGGCGCCGAGACCCAGTACTTC. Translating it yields CSGRTGGAETQYF.